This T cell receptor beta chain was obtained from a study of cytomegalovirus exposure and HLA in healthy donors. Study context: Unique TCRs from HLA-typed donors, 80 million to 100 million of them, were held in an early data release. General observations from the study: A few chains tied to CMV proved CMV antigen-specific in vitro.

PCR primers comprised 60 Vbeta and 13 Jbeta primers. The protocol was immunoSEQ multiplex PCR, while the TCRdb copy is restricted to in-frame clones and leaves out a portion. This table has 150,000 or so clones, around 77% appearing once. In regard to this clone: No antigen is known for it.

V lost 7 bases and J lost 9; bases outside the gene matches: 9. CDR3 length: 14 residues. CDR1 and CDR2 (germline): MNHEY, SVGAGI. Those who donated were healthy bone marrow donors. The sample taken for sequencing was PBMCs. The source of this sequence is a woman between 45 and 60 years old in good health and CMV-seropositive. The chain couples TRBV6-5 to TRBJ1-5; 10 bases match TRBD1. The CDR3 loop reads CASKGTGEGWPQHF. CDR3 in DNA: TGTGCCAGCAAGGGGACAGGGGAAGGGTGGCCCCAGCATTTT.